This is a list of T cell receptor beta chains from one sample in a study of CD8+CD57+ T cells in acquired aplastic anemia. TCRdb re-called the reads with MiXCR, one entry per CDR3 protein. The sample consists of over 150,000 distinct CDR3 sequences, around 50% of them appearing once. Sequences were obtained from sorted CD4+, CD8+, or CD8+CD57+ T cells (not recorded which) from PBMCs. The receptors stem from a human donor with aplastic anemia. CDR3s include the opening cysteine and the closing phenylalanine or tryptophan. The D gene is left open where the match is weak. Only some rows state a clone size, as once, few, many or a class for expanded clones.

.	TRBV11-2	TRBJ1-5	TRBD1	TGTGCCAGCAGCCTACTACAGGGGGCTTCCTATCAGCCCCAGCATTTT	CASSLLQGASYQPQHF
many	TRBV6-1	TRBJ1-1	.	TGTGCCAGCATGGGGAAGGAGGGACCCATGAACACTGAAGCTTTCTTT	CASMGKEGPMNTEAFF
many	TRBV4-2	TRBJ2-7	TRBD2	TGTGCCAGCAGCCCTAGACTAGCGGGGACCACCTACGAGCAGTACTTC	CASSPRLAGTTYEQYF
.	TRBV10-3	TRBJ2-7	.	TGTGCCACTCGCCGGGTGGGCGACAACGAGCAGTACTTC	CATRRVGDNEQYF
once	TRBV5-1	TRBJ1-3	.	TGCGCCAGCATCTTGGGTCCAGGAGGGGCTGGAAACACCATATATTTT	CASILGPGGAGNTIYF
.	TRBV24-1	TRBJ2-2	.	TGTGCCACCAGTGATGGGGGGACCGGGGAGCTGTTTTTT	CATSDGGTGELFF
.	TRBV10-3	TRBJ2-7	TRBD2	TGTGCCATCGAGGATGGAGCGGGAGGGCCTCAGGAGCAGTACTTC	CAIEDGAGGPQEQYF
.	TRBV10-3	TRBJ2-6	.	TGTGCCAGCAGTGAAAGCGCGGTGGATAACGTCCTGACTTTC	CASSESAVDNVLTF
many	TRBV20-1	TRBJ1-2	.	TGCAGTGCTAGACGTCCGGCTAACTATGGCTACACCTTC	CSARRPANYGYTF
few	TRBV6-1	TRBJ2-3	.	TGTGCCAGCAGTGAAGTGAACCCTCGAACAGATACGCAGTATTTT	CASSEVNPRTDTQYF
.	TRBV20-1	TRBJ1-5	.	TGCAGTGCTAGGGACCAGGGGTCGGTTGATCAGCCCCAGCATTTT	CSARDQGSVDQPQHF
few	TRBV7-9	TRBJ2-7	.	TGTGCCAGCAGCTTAGAGGGAGAGGCAGCCTACGAGCAGTACTTC	CASSLEGEAAYEQYF
.	TRBV19	TRBJ2-2	.	TGTGCCAGTAGTACATGTCTAGCAGGCACCGGGGAGCTGTTTTTT	CASSTCLAGTGELFF
many	TRBV5-1	TRBJ2-5	.	TGCGCCAGCAGCCCAACAGGAATAGAGACCCAGTACTTC	CASSPTGIETQYF
.	TRBV5-6	TRBJ2-7	.	TGTGCCAGCAGCAGCGTGACCACCGAGCAGTACTTC	CASSSVTTEQYF
.	TRBV24-1	TRBJ2-5	.	TGTGCCACCAGTGAAGGGGCCCAAGAGACCCAGTACTTC	CATSEGAQETQYF
.	TRBV2	TRBJ1-2	.	TGTGCCAGCAGTTTCCGGACGGAGGGCTATGGCTACACCTTC	CASSFRTEGYGYTF